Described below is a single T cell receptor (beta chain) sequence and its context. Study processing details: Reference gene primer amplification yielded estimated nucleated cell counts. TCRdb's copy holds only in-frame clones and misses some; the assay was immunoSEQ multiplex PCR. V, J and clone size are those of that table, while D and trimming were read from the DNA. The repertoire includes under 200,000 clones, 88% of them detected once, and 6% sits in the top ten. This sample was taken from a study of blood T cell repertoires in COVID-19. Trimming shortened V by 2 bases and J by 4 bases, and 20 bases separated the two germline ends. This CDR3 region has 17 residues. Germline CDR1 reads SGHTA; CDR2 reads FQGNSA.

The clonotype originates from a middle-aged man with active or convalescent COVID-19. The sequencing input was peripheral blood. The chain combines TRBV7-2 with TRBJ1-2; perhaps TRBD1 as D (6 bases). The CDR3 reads CASSLRVAAGVAYGYTF. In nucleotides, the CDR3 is TGTGCCAGCAGCTTAAGGGTTGCGGCAGGGGTAGCCTATGGCTACACCTTC.